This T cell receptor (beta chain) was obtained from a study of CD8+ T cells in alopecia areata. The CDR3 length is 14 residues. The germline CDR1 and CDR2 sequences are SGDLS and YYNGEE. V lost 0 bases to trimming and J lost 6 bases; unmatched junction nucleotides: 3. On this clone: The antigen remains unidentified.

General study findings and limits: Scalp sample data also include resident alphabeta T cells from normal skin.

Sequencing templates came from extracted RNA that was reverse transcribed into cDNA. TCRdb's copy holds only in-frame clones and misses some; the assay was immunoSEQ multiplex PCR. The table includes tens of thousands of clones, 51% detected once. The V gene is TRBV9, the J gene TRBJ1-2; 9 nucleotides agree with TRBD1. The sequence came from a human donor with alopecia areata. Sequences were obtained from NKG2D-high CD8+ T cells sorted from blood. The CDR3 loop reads CASSVAWTGDGYTF. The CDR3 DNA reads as TGTGCCAGCAGCGTAGCCTGGACAGGGGATGGCTACACCTTC.